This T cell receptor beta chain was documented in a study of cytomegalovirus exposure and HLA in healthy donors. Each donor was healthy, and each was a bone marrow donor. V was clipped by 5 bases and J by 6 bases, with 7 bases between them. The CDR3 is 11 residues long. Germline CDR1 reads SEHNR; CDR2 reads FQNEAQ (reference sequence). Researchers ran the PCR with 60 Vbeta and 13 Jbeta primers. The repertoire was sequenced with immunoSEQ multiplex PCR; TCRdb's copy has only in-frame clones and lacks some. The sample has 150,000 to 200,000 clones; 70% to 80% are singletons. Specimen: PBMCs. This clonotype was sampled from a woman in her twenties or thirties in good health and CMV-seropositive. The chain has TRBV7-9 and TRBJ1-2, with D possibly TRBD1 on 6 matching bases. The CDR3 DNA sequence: TGTGCCAGCAGCGCAGGGGATGGCTACACCTTC. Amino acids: CASSAGDGYTF.